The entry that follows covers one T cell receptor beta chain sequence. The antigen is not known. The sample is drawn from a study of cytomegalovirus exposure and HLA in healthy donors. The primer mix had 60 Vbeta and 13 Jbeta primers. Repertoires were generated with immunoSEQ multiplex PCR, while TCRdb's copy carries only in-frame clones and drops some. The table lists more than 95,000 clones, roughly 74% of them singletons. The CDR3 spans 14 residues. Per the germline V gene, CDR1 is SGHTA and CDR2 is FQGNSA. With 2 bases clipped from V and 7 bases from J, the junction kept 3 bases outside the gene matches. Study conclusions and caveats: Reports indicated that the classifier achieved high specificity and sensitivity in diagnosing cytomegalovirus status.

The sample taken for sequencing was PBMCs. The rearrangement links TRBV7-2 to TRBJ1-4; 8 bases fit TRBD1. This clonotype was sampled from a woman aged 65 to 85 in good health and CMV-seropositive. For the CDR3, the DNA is TGTGCCAGCAGCTTAATGCAGGGGGCTGAAAAACTGTTTTTT. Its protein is CASSLMQGAEKLFF.